The rows below give T cell receptor beta chains drawn from one sample of a study of long-term antiretroviral therapy in people with HIV. Generated by immunoSEQ multiplex PCR, the TCRdb table keeps only in-frame clones and is missing some. The sample carries about 35,000 clones, 60% to 85% recorded once. This sample comprised unsorted PBMCs, obtained 2 years after starting antiretroviral therapy. The receptors were gathered from a woman between 50 and 59 years old with HIV. CDR3s leave out the opening cysteine and the closing phenylalanine or tryptophan. Fields, in order: CDR3 protein, V gene, CDR3 length, J gene.

CDR3: ASIRPGPRNEQF
V: TRBV6-5
length: 12
J: TRBJ2-1

CDR3: ASSPSGSNSPLH
V: TRBV7-6
length: 12
J: TRBJ1-6

CDR3: ATSNSVPVETQY
V: TRBV15
length: 12
J: TRBJ2-5

CDR3: ASSIGGQNQPQH
V: TRBV6-1
length: 12
J: TRBJ1-5

CDR3: ASSFPDGEKLF
V: TRBV7-9
length: 11
J: TRBJ1-4

CDR3: ASSIRGTPSNTDTQY
V: TRBV19
length: 15
J: TRBJ2-3

CDR3: ASSPPASYEQY
V: TRBV5-4
length: 11
J: TRBJ2-7

CDR3: ASSKTSGPETQY
V: TRBV11-2
length: 12
J: TRBJ2-5

CDR3: ASSSRLAQGNEQF
V: TRBV5-1
length: 13
J: TRBJ2-1

CDR3: ASRPITVRGPQG
V: TRBV28
length: 12
J: TRBJ1-2

CDR3: AADGPHTQY
V: TRBV30
length: 9
J: TRBJ2-3

CDR3: ASSSGLRTEAF
V: TRBV27
length: 11
J: TRBJ1-1

CDR3: AWSVSDRGQPQH
V: TRBV30
length: 12
J: TRBJ1-5

CDR3: ASSQGRTNEKLF
V: TRBV5-1
length: 12
J: TRBJ1-4

CDR3: ASTPGGGTEAF
V: TRBV7-9
length: 11
J: TRBJ1-1

CDR3: ASSEYRVRTDTQY
V: TRBV6-1
length: 13
J: TRBJ2-3

CDR3: ASSLVAGAYNEQF
V: TRBV7-9
length: 13
J: TRBJ2-1

CDR3: ASSLPDRPSSKTYEQY
V: TRBV7-9
length: 16
J: TRBJ2-7

CDR3: ASGKDTAGTQY
V: TRBV12-5
length: 11
J: TRBJ2-5

CDR3: ASEGQPQETQY
V: TRBV28
length: 11
J: TRBJ2-5

CDR3: ASSQIKGDTEAF
V: TRBV14
length: 12
J: TRBJ1-1

CDR3: ASSPPPLATNTGELF
V: TRBV19
length: 15
J: TRBJ2-2

CDR3: ASSLLAGKDTQY
V: TRBV13
length: 12
J: TRBJ2-3

CDR3: AWSVGQGDQPQH
V: TRBV30
length: 12
J: TRBJ1-5

CDR3: ASSQDSGPVSGEKLF
V: TRBV4-1
length: 15
J: TRBJ1-4

CDR3: ASSSGDRGHIQY
V: TRBV11-2
length: 12
J: TRBJ2-4

CDR3: ASSQTEGQGRTGELF
V: TRBV4-1
length: 15
J: TRBJ2-2

CDR3: ASSLRRTSGGPSTDTQY
V: TRBV7-7
length: 17
J: TRBJ2-3

CDR3: ASSWAPGLPNEQF
V: TRBV6-5
length: 13
J: TRBJ2-1

CDR3: ASRRQVEAGSGYT
V: TRBV5-1
length: 13
J: TRBJ1-2

CDR3: AWSTGSTSLGAQH
V: TRBV30
length: 13
J: TRBJ1-5

CDR3: ASSLGPYGYT
V: TRBV7-2
length: 10
J: TRBJ1-2

CDR3: ASSFWREFNSPLH
V: TRBV6-5
length: 13
J: TRBJ1-6

CDR3: ASSKGSGGRSDTQY
V: TRBV21-1
length: 14
J: TRBJ2-3

CDR3: ASSVPGPRANEQF
V: TRBV5-6
length: 13
J: TRBJ2-1

CDR3: ASRVESSYNEQF
V: TRBV10-2
length: 12
J: TRBJ2-1

CDR3: ASSSLTGVNTIY
V: TRBV27
length: 12
J: TRBJ1-3

CDR3: ASSTRTGPNTEAF
V: TRBV9
length: 13
J: TRBJ1-1

CDR3: ASSLQGADTEAF
V: TRBV6-6
length: 12
J: TRBJ1-1

CDR3: AWSVGENQY
V: TRBV30
length: 9
J: TRBJ2-5

CDR3: ASSELPGRETQY
V: TRBV10-1
length: 12
J: TRBJ2-5

CDR3: ASSLPGQTNYGYT
V: TRBV14
length: 13
J: TRBJ1-2

CDR3: AISGGTGNSPLH
V: TRBV10-3
length: 12
J: TRBJ1-6

CDR3: ASSYRGGPYEQY
V: TRBV6-6
length: 12
J: TRBJ2-7

CDR3: ASSMDGYNSPLH
V: TRBV11-2
length: 12
J: TRBJ1-6

CDR3: ASRDGGGGPQY
V: TRBV6-6
length: 11
J: TRBJ2-7

CDR3: ASSRDGNQPQH
V: TRBV6-5
length: 11
J: TRBJ1-5

CDR3: ASSLDSNTEAF
V: TRBV7-8
length: 11
J: TRBJ1-1